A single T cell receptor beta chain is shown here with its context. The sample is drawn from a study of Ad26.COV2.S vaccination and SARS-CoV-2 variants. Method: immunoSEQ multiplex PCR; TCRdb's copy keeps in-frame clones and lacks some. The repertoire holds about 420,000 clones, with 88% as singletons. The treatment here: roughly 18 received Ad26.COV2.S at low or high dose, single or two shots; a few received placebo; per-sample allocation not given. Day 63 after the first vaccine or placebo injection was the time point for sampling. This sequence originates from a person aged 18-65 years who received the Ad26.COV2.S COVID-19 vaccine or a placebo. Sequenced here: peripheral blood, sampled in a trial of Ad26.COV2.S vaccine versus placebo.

This CDR3 reads CASSQTPGPGAEQFF. The CDR3 DNA reads as TGTGCCAGCAGCCAGACGCCGGGGCCAGGTGCTGAGCAGTTCTTC. The V gene is TRBV3-1 (or the pseudogene TRBV3-2), the J gene TRBJ2-1; D might be TRBD1 or TRBD2, each matching 5 bases. V lost 3 bases, J lost 9 bases, and 18 bases lay in between. Germline-derived CDR1 and CDR2 are LGHDT and YNNKEL (reference sequence). The CDR3 runs 15 residues.